This entry describes one TCR beta chain. What it binds is unknown. Only healthy Caucasians were included as donors. The data derive from a study of identical twins. Template switching created a universal primer site, and the cDNA included unique molecular identifiers. MiXCR, run by TCRdb on the 5' RACE reads, gives a single entry per CDR3 protein. The table records 1.5 million to 2 million distinct CDR3 sequences, 25% to 35% of them present only once. Regarding the study as a whole: Among monozygotic twins, out-of-frame TCR alpha sharing exceeded what models predicted. Twins' surplus sharing was weaker for beta out-of-frame sequences.

V shed 4 bases, J shed 3 bases, and the junction held 11 bases outside the gene matches. The CDR3 length is 16 residues. Germline CDR1 DFQATT, CDR2 SNEGSKA (reference sequence). V usage is TRBV20-1 and J usage is TRBJ1-2, with 10 bases lining up with TRBD1. The TCR comes from a newborn girl in good health. The sequenced sample was cord blood. The CDR3: CSATTLGGQGYYGYTF. The CDR3 coding sequence is TGCAGTGCTACTACATTGGGGGGACAGGGGTACTATGGCTACACCTTC.